The next 13 T cell receptor beta chains were all read from a single sample in a study of shared clonotypes between healthy human individuals (dated by TCRdb to about 2020). Receptor libraries were prepared by the immunoSEQ multiplex PCR assay. TCRdb retrieved this table from immuneACCESS and kept in-frame rearrangements only. Not all clones are present; in checked studies, unresolved V genes account for under half, and no reason is known for the remainder. A total of 450,000 to 500,000 clones appear in this sample, roughly four fifths of them only once. 13% of the sample comes from the top ten. The sequencing input was PBMCs. Receptor source: a woman in her thirties or forties in good health. Some clones in this sample may be carry-over from other donors' samples.

V is TRBV4-1 and J is TRBJ1-5; 10 nucleotides agree with TRBD1. There are 16 residues in the CDR3. V was clipped by 0 bases and J by 5 bases; unmatched bases: 4. CDR1 is MGHRA, CDR2 YSYEKL, per germline. Written as DNA, the CDR3 is TGCGCCAGCAGCCAAGACCCGGGACAGGGGTATCAGCCCCAGCATTTT. This codes for CASSQDPGQGYQPQHF.

Concerning this clone itself: Other DNA sequences in this sample translate to the same CDR3. The chain has TRBV2 and TRBJ1-1; TRBD1 agrees at 8 bases. Germline CDR1 and CDR2: SNHLY and FYNNEI. Trimming removed 6 bases from V and 8 bases from J; junction bases left unmatched: 8. The CDR3 spans 13 residues. This chain's CDR3 is CASSLQGGLEAFF. The CDR3 DNA is TGTGCCAGCAGCCTACAGGGGGGGCTAGAAGCTTTCTTT.

The chain recombines TRBV5-1 with TRBJ2-3, with 10 bases identical to TRBD2. Germline V gene sequence: CDR1 SGHRS, CDR2 YFSETQ. J lost 6 bases, V lost 4 bases, and 11 bases had no gene match. The CDR3 loop spans 16 amino acids. The chain's CDR3 is CASSPKAGGPSDTQYF. CDR3 nucleotides: TGCGCCAGCAGCCCCAAAGCGGGAGGGCCATCTGATACGCAGTATTTT. The full variable domain, with the rest looked up from reference TRBV5-1 and TRBJ2-3, is KAGVTQTPRYLIKTRGQQVTLSCSPISGHRSVSWYQQTPGQGLQFLFEYFSETQRNKGNFPGRFSGRQFSNSRSEMNVSTLELGDSALYLCASSPKAGGPSDTQYFGPGTRLTVL.

The chain carries TRBV5-1 and TRBJ2-1; maybe TRBD2 (7 bases). Germline loops: CDR1 SGHRS, CDR2 YFSETQ. The CDR3 consists of 17 residues. The V end was cut by 6 bases, the J end by 6 bases, with 25 bases between. CDR3 in DNA: TGCGCCAGCACCCTCTCTGGGGGGCGCCCGGGAGGCAATGAGCAGTTCTTC. Residues: CASTLSGGRPGGNEQFF.

This clone was counted many times. Additional DNA sequences in this sample encode the identical CDR3. This sequence joins TRBV19 and TRBJ2-6, with D possibly matching TRBD1 (5 bases). CDR1 is LNHDA, CDR2 SQIVND, per germline (reference sequence). The CDR3 is 16 amino acids. The ends were cut back, 5 bases at V and 2 bases at J, with 13 bases in the middle. The CDR3 sequence is CASSVNPGTGANVLTF. The CDR3 nucleotides read TGTGCCAGTAGTGTCAACCCAGGGACTGGGGCCAACGTCCTGACTTTC.

This clone was counted only a few times. This chain connects TRBV21-1 to TRBJ2-1; TRBD2, the D gene given by the table, was not confirmed from the DNA. TRBV21-1 is recorded as a pseudogene. The CDR3 contains 15 residues. CDR3 sequence: CASSNPGTSHNEQFF. The DNA for the CDR3 is TGTGCCAGCAGCAACCCCGGGACTAGCCACAATGAGCAGTTCTTC.

CDR3 nucleotides: TGTGCCAGCAGCTTGGCCGCGGGAGCCACCTACAATGAGCAGTTCTTC. The encoded protein is CASSLAAGATYNEQFF. The V gene is TRBV5-8, the J gene TRBJ2-1; TRBD2 matches 7 bases. Per germline, CDR1 SGHTS and CDR2 YDEGEE. The CDR3 contains 16 residues. Trimming at V came to 0 bases and at J to 2 bases, leaving 5 bases not matched to a gene.

With respect to this clone: At one end the junction does not follow the germline gene, possibly because of a read error. The V call is TRBV27, the J call TRBJ1-5, with D possibly TRBD1 on 5 matching bases. This CDR3 is 10 amino acids long. The germline gives CDR1 MNHEY, CDR2 SMNVEV (reference sequence). The CDR3, as DNA: TGTGCCAGCCCGGGGCAGGTGGCAGATTTT. This translates into CASPGQVADF.

This clone was recorded once. A single base separates this from a much larger clone, so it may be a read error. The chain joins TRBV30 to TRBJ2-1; 7 nucleotides agree with TRBD2. CDR3 size: 18 residues. Trimming at V came to 1 base and at J to 5 bases, leaving 17 bases not matched to a gene. The germline V gene has CDR1 GTSNPN and CDR2 SVGIG (reference sequence). The CDR3 reads CAWSEGRWREKSHNEQFF. CDR3 bases: TGTGCCTGGAGTGAAGGGAGGTGGCGGGAGAAGAGCCACAATGAGCAGTTCTTC.

V gene TRBV10-3 combines with J gene TRBJ2-7; TRBD2 agrees at 7 bases. V lost 0 bases to trimming and J lost 3 bases; unmatched junction nucleotides: 5. CDR3 size: 15 residues. CDR1 and CDR2 (germline): ENHRY, SYGVKD. The DNA of the CDR3 is TGTGCCATCAGTGAGTCGCTTAGCGGGCTCTACGAGCAGTACTTC. The encoded protein is CAISESLSGLYEQYF.

As for this clone: This likely traces to a read error, being one base from a far larger clone. The chain is built from TRBV2 and TRBJ1-5; D is perhaps TRBD1 (5 bases). The CDR3 is 13 amino acids. Germline CDR1 and CDR2: SNHLY and FYNNEI. V gave up 6 bases and J gave up 0 bases, with 6 bases separating them. CDR3 in amino acids: CASRQDSNQPQHF. CDR3 nucleotide sequence: TGTGCCAGCAGACAGGATAGCAATCAGCCCCAGCATTTT.

This chain uses TRBV5-1 with TRBJ2-7; possible D gene TRBD1, 7 bases. CDR1 and CDR2 (germline): SGHRS, YFSETQ. The V and J ends lost 2 bases and 6 bases respectively, with 24 bases between them. The CDR3 runs to 17 residues. Here the CDR3 reads CASSFGAGTALFVEQYF. Here the CDR3 DNA reads TGCGCCAGCAGCTTCGGCGCGGGGACAGCCCTATTTGTCGAGCAGTACTTC.

The rearrangement joins TRBV5-1 to TRBJ1-3; 9 bases agree with TRBD1. The length of the CDR3 is 15 residues. Germline values: CDR1 SGHRS, CDR2 YFSETQ. V was clipped by 7 bases and J by 0 bases; unmatched bases: 5. The CDR3 coding sequence is TGCGCCAGCGGGACAGGGTTACCCTCTGGAAACACCATATATTTT. It is translated as CASGTGLPSGNTIYF.